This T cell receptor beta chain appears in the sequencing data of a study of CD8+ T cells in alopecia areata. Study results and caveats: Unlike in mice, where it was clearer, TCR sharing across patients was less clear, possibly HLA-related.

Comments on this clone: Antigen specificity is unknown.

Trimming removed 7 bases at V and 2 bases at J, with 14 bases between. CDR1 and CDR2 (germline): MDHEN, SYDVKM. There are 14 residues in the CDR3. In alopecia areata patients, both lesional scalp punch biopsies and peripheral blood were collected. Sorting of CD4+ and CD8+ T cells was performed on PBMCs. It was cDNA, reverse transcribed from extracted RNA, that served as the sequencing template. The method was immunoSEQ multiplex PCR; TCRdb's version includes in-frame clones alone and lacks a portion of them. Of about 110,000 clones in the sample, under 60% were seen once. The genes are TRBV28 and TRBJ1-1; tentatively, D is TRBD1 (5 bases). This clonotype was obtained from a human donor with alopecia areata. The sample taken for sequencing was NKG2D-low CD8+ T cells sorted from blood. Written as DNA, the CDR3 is TGTGCCAGCAATCCAGGGCCCTTAAACACTGAAGCTTTCTTT. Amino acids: CASNPGPLNTEAFF.